What follows are 4 T cell receptor beta chains derived from one specimen sequenced in a study of CD8 T cells in ankylosing spondylitis. One entry per CDR3 protein results from TCRdb running MiXCR on the 5' RACE reads. Of roughly 130,000 distinct CDR3 sequences listed, 12% to 15% were seen once; the top ten hold roughly 3%. What was sequenced was blood, either unsorted or a sorted T cell fraction (not recorded which). The source is a female donor with ankylosing spondylitis or in good health (not recorded which).

This clonotype was detected only a few times. This chain links TRBV7-2 with TRBJ2-2; 13 bases are shared with TRBD2. The CDR3 runs 15 residues. The trim removed 5 bases at V and 4 bases at J, leaving 1 base unmatched. Germline V gene sequence: CDR1 SGHTA, CDR2 FQGNSA. The CDR3 DNA reads as TGTGCCAGCAGCAGGACTAGCGGGGGCACCGGGGAGCTGTTTTTT. Protein product: CASSRTSGGTGELFF.

Worth noting for this clonotype: A much larger clone lies one base from this, so it may be a read error. The chain has TRBV20-1 and TRBJ2-7; 7 bases are shared with TRBD1. Germline V gives CDR1 DFQATT, CDR2 SNEGSKA (reference sequence). This CDR3 region has 14 residues. After removal of 5 bases from V and 0 bases from J, the junction contained 7 bases not matched to a gene. The CDR3 region is CSAARDSFSYEQYF. The DNA of the CDR3 is TGCAGTGCTGCACGGGACAGCTTCTCCTACGAGCAGTACTTC.

This clonotype has more than one count but fewer than ten. The rearrangement links TRBV18 to TRBJ2-7; tentative D call: TRBD1 (7 bases). Trimming shortened V by 6 bases and J by 9 bases, and 24 bases separated the two germline ends. The CDR3 totals 15 residues. Germline CDR1 KGHSH, CDR2 LQKENI. The CDR3: CASSPPVGVRGVQYF. Here the CDR3 DNA reads TGTGCCAGCTCCCCCCCCGTTGGGGTCAGGGGGGTGCAGTACTTC.

Only a few counts were recorded for this clonotype. The rearrangement links TRBV19 to TRBJ2-1; D is unresolved. Germline CDR1 is LNHDA and CDR2 is SQIVND (reference sequence). This CDR3 region has 13 residues. V lost 0 bases to trimming and J lost 9 bases, with 9 bases between them. The CDR3 nucleotides are TGTGCCAGTAGTATAGATGTTACGGGTGAGCAGTTCTTC. Translation: CASSIDVTGEQFF.